This entry features one TCR beta chain sequence. The antigen is not known. This sample was taken from a study of cytomegalovirus exposure and HLA in healthy donors. Study summary: The 120 validation repertoires used the same platform as the roughly 700 first-cohort repertoires (as reported by a later analysis).

The repertoire was sequenced with immunoSEQ multiplex PCR; TCRdb's copy has only in-frame clones and lacks some. The data show 100,000 to 150,000 clones, about 89% seen once. Overall study findings and caveats: Reports described diagnosis of cytomegalovirus status by the classifier as highly specific and sensitive. According to a subsequent analysis, TCR clusters from the first cohort were inclined to appear together in the 110 or so validation repertoires. Most observed TCR sequences were rare, whereas some public TCRs were detected in many donors.

From germline, CDR1 is GTSNPN and CDR2 SVGIG (reference sequence). Trimming took 3 bases from V and 2 from J; bases not matched to a gene: 10. This CDR3 is 15 amino acids long. Sequencing input: PBMCs. The clonotype originates from a woman aged 18-35 years in good health and CMV-seronegative. The chain couples TRBV30 to TRBJ2-7, with TRBD2 matching 7 bases. This CDR3 reads CAWRAKRGKTYEQYF. The CDR3 bases are TGTGCCTGGAGGGCCAAGCGGGGAAAAACCTACGAGCAGTACTTC. Full variable domain (rest looked up from reference TRBV30 and TRBJ2-7): SQTIHQWPATLVQPVGSPLSLECTVEGTSNPNLYWYRQAAGRGLQLLFYSVGIGQISSEVPQNLSASRPQDRQFILSSKKLLLSDSGFYLCAWRAKRGKTYEQYFGPGTRLTVT.